The entry below gives a single T cell receptor (beta chain) sequence along with its context. Its target is not known. Profiled with immunoSEQ multiplex PCR; TCRdb holds only in-frame clones, not every one. The table has about 99,000 clones, about 81% seen once. The sample comes from a study of T cell clones after liver transplantation. Whole-study context: TCRbeta sequencing after a pre-transplant mixed lymphocyte reaction identified graft-donor-reactive clones, later tracked in post-transplant blood. Whole-study findings and limits: Graft donor-reactive T cells possibly entered the graft instead of undergoing deletion. Small, mixed patient groups and varying post-transplant times limit these conclusions. Donor-reactive sequences fell more than third party-reactive ones, suggesting partial deletion.

V lost 2 bases and J 0 bases, leaving 11 bases between the germline ends. From germline, CDR1 is SGHRS and CDR2 YFSETQ. There are 16 residues in the CDR3. The source was CD4+ T cells from blood, collected before liver transplant. The rearrangement links TRBV5-1 to TRBJ1-4, with a weak D call TRBD1 (5 bases). The sequence was collected from a human donor who received a liver transplant. The CDR3 spells CASSFVGDATNEKLFF. The CDR3, as DNA: TGCGCCAGCAGCTTTGTGGGGGACGCAACTAATGAAAAACTGTTTTTT.